This T cell receptor (beta chain) was sequenced for a study of response to subunit inactivated influenza vaccine. This clonotype was seen at least ten times. The CDR3 spans 15 residues. Germline values: CDR1 SGHTA, CDR2 FQGNSA. V lost 0 bases, J lost 5 bases, and 6 bases stayed unmatched. In TCRdb, the RT-PCR reads were re-called with MiXCR into one record per CDR3 protein. The data show 500,000 to 600,000 distinct CDR3 sequences, 6.5% to 8% seen once. This TCR was sampled from a man aged 50-75 years who received an inactivated influenza vaccine. This chain joins TRBV7-2 and TRBJ2-5; 7 bases map to TRBD2. Here the sequenced sample was PBMCs from blood, taken roughly 24 months after vaccination. The CDR3 DNA reads TGTGCCAGCAGCTTAGCCGGGACTATGGTGGAGACCCAGTACTTC. Amino acid sequence: CASSLAGTMVETQYF.